The 24 T cell receptor beta chains below were found in one sample sequenced in a study of blood T cell repertoires in COVID-19. Method: immunoSEQ multiplex PCR; TCRdb's copy keeps in-frame clones and lacks some. Of 150,000 to 200,000 clones listed, around 80% are singletons. The sequencing sample was made of PBMCs or T cells enriched from blood (not recorded which). The receptors stem from a man in his sixties or seventies who had been exposed to COVID-19.

This clone has a handful of counts. The rearrangement joins TRBV12-3 or TRBV12-4 to TRBJ1-2; 7 bases agree with TRBD1. The length of the CDR3 is 13 residues. J was trimmed by 8 bases and V by 4 bases; bases with no gene match: 7. CDR3 region: CASSYPGGRGYTF. The CDR3 DNA follows: TGTGCCAGCAGTTACCCAGGGGGTCGGGGCTACACCTTC.

J is TRBJ2-3 and V is TRBV19, with 7 bases matching TRBD1. Germline CDR1 LNHDA, CDR2 SQIVND (reference sequence). This CDR3 has 14 amino acids. The trim removed 0 bases at V and 3 bases at J, leaving 0 bases unmatched. CDR3 protein: CASSIEDRTDTQYF. The CDR3 DNA reads as TGTGCCAGTAGTATAGAGGACAGGACAGATACGCAGTATTTT.

The chain joins TRBV24-1 to TRBJ1-5; tentatively, D is TRBD1 (5 bases). Trimming pared 9 bases from V and 3 bases from J, leaving 8 bases between. Germline values: CDR1 KGHDR, CDR2 SFDVKD. The CDR3 spans 12 residues. The CDR3 here is CATQGINQPQHF. The CDR3 DNA sequence: TGTGCCACCCAGGGAATCAATCAGCCCCAGCATTTT.

In nucleotides, the CDR3 is TGTGCCAGCTCACCACGGACATTAGCGGGAGCAATGAATGAGCAGTTCTTC. Translated: CASSPRTLAGAMNEQFF. The chain employs TRBV18 and TRBJ2-1; 9 nucleotides agree with TRBD2. This CDR3 is built from 17 residues. The germline V gene encodes CDR1 KGHSH and CDR2 LQKENI. With 1 base clipped from V and 7 bases from J, the junction kept 11 bases outside the gene matches.

This clone was seen more than once but under ten times. The chain links TRBV27 to TRBJ2-1, with 11 bases matching TRBD1. The CDR3 loop spans 14 amino acids. The J segment lost 5 bases and the V segment lost 6 bases, leaving 3 bases of the junction unmatched. The germline CDR1 and CDR2 sequences are MNHEY and SMNVEV (reference sequence). The CDR3 sequence is CASRWDRGNNEQFF. The CDR3 coding sequence is TGTGCCAGCAGATGGGACAGGGGGAACAATGAGCAGTTCTTC.

The V gene is TRBV7-3, the J gene TRBJ2-3; TRBD1 agrees at 7 bases. The V gene end was trimmed by 4 bases and the J gene end by 4 bases; junction bases not matched to a gene: 8. CDR3 size: 15 residues. In germline, CDR1 is SGHTA, CDR2 FQGTGA. The CDR3 here is CASSSGAGGADTQYF. The DNA of the CDR3 is TGTGCCAGCAGCTCAGGGGCAGGGGGAGCAGATACGCAGTATTTT.

This clone was counted once. This rearrangement joins TRBV11-2 to TRBJ2-3; D call uncertain. CDR3 length: 11 amino acids. Germline V gives CDR1 SGHAT, CDR2 FQNNGV. Trimming took off 2 bases at V and 7 bases at J, with 4 bases between the two ends. DNA of the CDR3: TGTGCCAGCAGCTTAATTAATACGCAGTATTTT. It yields the protein CASSLINTQYF.

The chain employs TRBV5-1 and TRBJ1-5; no reliable D call. The CDR3 length is 14 residues. Trimming left V 0 bases short and J 3 bases short, with 7 bases between. Germline V gives CDR1 SGHRS, CDR2 YFSETQ. The CDR3 here is CASSLGTVNQPQHF. The CDR3 DNA follows: TGCGCCAGCAGCTTGGGAACGGTCAATCAGCCCCAGCATTTT.

This clone turned up a few times. V and J are TRBV7-2 and TRBJ2-7; 8 positions agree with TRBD2. CDR1 is SGHTA and CDR2 is FQGNSA in the germline V gene. The J segment lost 4 bases and the V segment lost 0 bases, leaving 5 bases of the junction unmatched. CDR3 length: 15 residues. The CDR3 DNA reads as TGTGCCAGCAGCTTAGCGGCGGGGGGCGTTTACGAGCAGTACTTC. This translates into CASSLAAGGVYEQYF.

The chain joins TRBV7-8 to TRBJ2-7; TRBD1 is a possible D gene (6 bases). Trimming took 2 bases from V and 2 from J, leaving 10 bases between them. CDR3 length: 14 residues. CDR1 and CDR2 (germline): SGHVS, FQNEAQ. The CDR3 DNA follows: TGTGCCAGCAGCTTACTCCCAGGGGCCTACGAGCAGTACTTC. It is translated as CASSLLPGAYEQYF.

The count of this clone is one. The CDR3: CSAERGGGYTF. CDR3 DNA: TGCAGTGCTGAACGGGGAGGTGGCTACACCTTC. The rearrangement joins TRBV20-1 to TRBJ1-2, with D unresolved. Germline V gene lookup returns CDR1 DFQATT and CDR2 SNEGSKA (reference sequence). V shed 5 bases and J shed 7 bases, with 11 bases lying between them. The CDR3 spans 11 residues.

This clone was seen a handful of times. The chain combines TRBV4-1 with TRBJ2-1; tentative D call: TRBD2 (6 bases). V shed 1 base and J shed 1 base, with 11 bases lying between them. Germline CDR1 and CDR2: MGHRA and YSYEKL. The CDR3 loop spans 16 amino acids. CDR3 sequence: CASSQGSGPSYNEQFF. CDR3 DNA sequence: TGCGCCAGCAGCCAAGGAAGCGGGCCGTCCTACAATGAGCAGTTCTTC.

V and J are TRBV6-5 and TRBJ1-1; possibly TRBD1 for D (5 bases). Germline lookup yields CDR1 MNHEY and CDR2 SVGAGI. V was pared by 7 bases and J by 4 bases, with 10 bases between. The CDR3 runs 12 residues. CDR3 residues: CASKGPVTEAFF. CDR3 sequence (DNA): TGTGCCAGCAAGGGGCCGGTCACTGAAGCTTTCTTT.

V gene TRBV9 combines with J gene TRBJ2-1; TRBD2 might be the D (7 bases). Trimming took 4 bases from V and 0 from J, leaving 14 bases between them. Germline V gene data show CDR1 as SGDLS and CDR2 as YYNGEE. The CDR3 runs 16 residues. Here the CDR3 DNA reads TGTGCCAGCAGCCCAAGGGGGAGGGGCTCCTACAATGAGCAGTTCTTC. It specifies CASSPRGRGSYNEQFF.

The genes are TRBV7-9 and TRBJ2-1; 8 bases are a match to TRBD2. The trim removed 2 bases at V and 5 bases at J, leaving 8 bases unmatched. The CDR3 length is 16 residues. Germline V CDR1 and CDR2: SEHNR, FQNEAQ (reference sequence). CDR3 amino acids: CASSLSAGGAHNEQFF. CDR3 sequence (DNA): TGTGCCAGCAGCTTATCGGCGGGGGGTGCCCACAATGAGCAGTTCTTC.

In its sample, this clone was seen once. The chain couples TRBV4-3 to TRBJ2-1; possible D gene TRBD2, 6 bases. The germline V gene has CDR1 LGHNA and CDR2 YSLEER. Trimming left V 0 bases short and J 7 bases short, with 19 bases between. This CDR3 contains 17 residues. CDR3 nucleotide sequence: TGCGCCAGCAGCCAAGATTTGGTCCCCGGTGGAGGGAATGAGCAGTTCTTC. Translation gives CASSQDLVPGGGNEQFF.

The V gene is TRBV29-1, the J gene TRBJ1-1; 9 bases agree with TRBD1. Germline V lookup: CDR1 SQVTM, CDR2 ANQGSEA. The CDR3 contains 13 residues. V trimming: 5 bases; J trimming: 1 base; junction bases outside the gene matches: 2. The CDR3, as DNA: TGCAGCGTTCTACAGGGGGCGAACACTGAAGCTTTCTTT. Protein: CSVLQGANTEAFF.

The rearrangement joins TRBV5-4 to TRBJ2-3; a weak D match, TRBD1 (6 bases). Trimming pared 4 bases from V and 5 bases from J, leaving 17 bases between. The CDR3 is 15 residues long. Germline V CDR1 and CDR2: SGHNT, YYREEE (reference sequence). DNA of the CDR3: TGTGCCAGCAGCATGCAGGGGTTAGGCGGAGATACGCAGTATTTT. Translation: CASSMQGLGGDTQYF.

V gene TRBV9 combines with J gene TRBJ1-6; D perhaps matches TRBD1 (5 bases). CDR3 length: 16 residues. Trimming pared 2 bases from V and 5 bases from J, leaving 14 bases between. Germline lookup yields CDR1 SGDLS and CDR2 YYNGEE. CDR3: CASSVTRESNNSPLHF. The CDR3 DNA sequence: TGTGCCAGCAGCGTTACCAGGGAATCAAATAATTCACCCCTCCACTTT.

The chain has TRBV15 and TRBJ2-5; 7 positions match TRBD1. The V and J ends lost 1 base and 4 bases, in that order; junction bases with no gene match: 12. The CDR3 has 17 residues. Germline CDR1 LNHNV, CDR2 YYDKDF (reference sequence). In DNA, the CDR3 is TGTGCCACCAGCAGAGGGGGGACAGTCCTAATGGGAGAGACCCAGTACTTC. Translating it yields CATSRGGTVLMGETQYF.

This chain's CDR3 is CAPAAVTTDTQYF. In DNA, the CDR3 is TGTGCCCCAGCTGCGGTAACCACAGATACGCAGTATTTT. V is TRBV2 and J is TRBJ2-3; D not resolved. CDR1 is SNHLY, CDR2 FYNNEI, per germline. The V gene lost 11 bases and the J gene lost 2 bases, with 14 bases spanning the gap. The CDR3 consists of 13 residues.

This chain links TRBV3-1 (or the pseudogene TRBV3-2) with TRBJ1-5; weak D call: TRBD1 (6 bases). The CDR3 length is 17 residues. Trimming stripped 2 bases from V and 1 base from J, with 15 bases between. The germline V gene encodes CDR1 LGHDT and CDR2 YNNKEL (reference sequence). The CDR3 nucleotides are TGTGCCAGCAGCCAATCCGGAGCCGGACAGAGCAATCAGCCCCAGCATTTT. Protein product: CASSQSGAGQSNQPQHF.

The gene calls are TRBV9 and TRBJ1-5; no firm D call. Germline CDR1 SGDLS, CDR2 YYNGEE. Trimming pared 4 bases from V and 0 bases from J, leaving 8 bases between. This CDR3 contains 14 residues. The CDR3, as DNA: TGTGCCAGCAGCCCCTCGGTTAGCAATCAGCCCCAGCATTTT. This gives the protein CASSPSVSNQPQHF.

This sequence joins TRBV28 and TRBJ1-3; 7 nucleotides match TRBD1. CDR1 and CDR2 from the germline V gene are MDHEN and SYDVKM. The CDR3 has 17 amino acids. With V trimmed by 5 bases and J by 2 bases, 12 bases remained unmatched. CDR3 bases: TGTGCCAGCAGTCCCGGGTTAGACAGGGCCCCTGGAAACACCATATATTTT. Protein: CASSPGLDRAPGNTIYF.